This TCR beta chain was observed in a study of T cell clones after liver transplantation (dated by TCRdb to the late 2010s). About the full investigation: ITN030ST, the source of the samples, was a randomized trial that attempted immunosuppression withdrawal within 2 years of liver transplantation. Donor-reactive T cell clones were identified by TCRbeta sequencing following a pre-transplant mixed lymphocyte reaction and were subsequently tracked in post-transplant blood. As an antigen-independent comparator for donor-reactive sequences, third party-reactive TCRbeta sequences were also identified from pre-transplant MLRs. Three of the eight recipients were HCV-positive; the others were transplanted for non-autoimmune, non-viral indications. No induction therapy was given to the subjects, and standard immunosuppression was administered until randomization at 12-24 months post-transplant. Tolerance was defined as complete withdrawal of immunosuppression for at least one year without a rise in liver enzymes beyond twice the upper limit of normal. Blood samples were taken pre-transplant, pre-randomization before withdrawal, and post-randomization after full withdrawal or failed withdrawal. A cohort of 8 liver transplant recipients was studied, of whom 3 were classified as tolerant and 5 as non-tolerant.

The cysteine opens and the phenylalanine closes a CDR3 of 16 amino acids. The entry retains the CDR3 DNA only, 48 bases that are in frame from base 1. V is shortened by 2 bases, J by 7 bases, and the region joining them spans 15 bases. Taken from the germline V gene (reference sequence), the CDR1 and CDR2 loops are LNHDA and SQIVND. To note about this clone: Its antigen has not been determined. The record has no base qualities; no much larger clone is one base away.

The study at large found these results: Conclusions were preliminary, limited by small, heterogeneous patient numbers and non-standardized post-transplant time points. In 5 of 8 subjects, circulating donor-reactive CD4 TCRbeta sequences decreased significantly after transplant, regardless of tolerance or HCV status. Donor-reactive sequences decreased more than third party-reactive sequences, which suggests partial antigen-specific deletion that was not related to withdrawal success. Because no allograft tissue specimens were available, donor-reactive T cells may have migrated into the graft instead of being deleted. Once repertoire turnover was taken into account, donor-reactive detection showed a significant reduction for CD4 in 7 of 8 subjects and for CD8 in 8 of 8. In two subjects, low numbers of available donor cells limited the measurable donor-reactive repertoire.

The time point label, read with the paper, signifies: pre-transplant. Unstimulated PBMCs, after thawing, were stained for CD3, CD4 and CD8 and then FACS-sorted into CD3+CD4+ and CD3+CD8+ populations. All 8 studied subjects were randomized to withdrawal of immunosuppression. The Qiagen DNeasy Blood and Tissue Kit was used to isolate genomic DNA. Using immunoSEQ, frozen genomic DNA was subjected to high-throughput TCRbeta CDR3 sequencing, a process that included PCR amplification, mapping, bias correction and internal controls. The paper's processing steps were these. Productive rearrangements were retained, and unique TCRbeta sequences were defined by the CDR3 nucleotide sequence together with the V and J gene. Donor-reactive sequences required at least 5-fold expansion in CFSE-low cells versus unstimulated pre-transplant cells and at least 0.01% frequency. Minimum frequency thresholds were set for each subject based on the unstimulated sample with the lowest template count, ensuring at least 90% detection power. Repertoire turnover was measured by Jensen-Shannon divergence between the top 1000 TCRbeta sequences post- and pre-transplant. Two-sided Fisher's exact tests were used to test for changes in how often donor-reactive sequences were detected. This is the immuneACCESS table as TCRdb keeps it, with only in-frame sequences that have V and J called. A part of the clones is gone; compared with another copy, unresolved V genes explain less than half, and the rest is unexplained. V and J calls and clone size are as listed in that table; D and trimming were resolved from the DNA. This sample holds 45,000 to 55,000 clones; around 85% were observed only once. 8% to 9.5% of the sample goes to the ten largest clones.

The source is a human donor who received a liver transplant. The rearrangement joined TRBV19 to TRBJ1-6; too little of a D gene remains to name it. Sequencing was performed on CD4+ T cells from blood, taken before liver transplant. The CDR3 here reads CASSIRSGSWNSPLHF. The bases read TGTGCCAGTAGTATACGGTCGGGATCTTGGAATTCACCCCTCCACTTT.